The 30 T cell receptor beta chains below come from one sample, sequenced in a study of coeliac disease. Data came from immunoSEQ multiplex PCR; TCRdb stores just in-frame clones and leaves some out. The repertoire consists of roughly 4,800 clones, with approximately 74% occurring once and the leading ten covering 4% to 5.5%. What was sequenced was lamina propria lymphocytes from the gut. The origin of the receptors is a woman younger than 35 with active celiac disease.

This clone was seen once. CDR3: CAISAGSDVNTIYF. CDR3 DNA: TGTGCCATCAGCGCGGGGTCTGATGTAAACACCATATATTTT. This chain connects TRBV10-3 to TRBJ1-3; D gene unclear. Germline V gives CDR1 ENHRY, CDR2 SYGVKD. Trimming took 6 bases from V and 6 from J, leaving 15 bases between them. The CDR3 length is 14 residues.

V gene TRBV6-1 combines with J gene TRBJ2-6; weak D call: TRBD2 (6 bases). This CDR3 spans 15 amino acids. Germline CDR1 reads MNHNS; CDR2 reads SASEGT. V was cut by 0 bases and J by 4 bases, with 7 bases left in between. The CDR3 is CASSEAEGGANVLTF. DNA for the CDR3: TGTGCCAGCAGTGAAGCGGAGGGGGGGGCCAACGTCCTGACTTTC.

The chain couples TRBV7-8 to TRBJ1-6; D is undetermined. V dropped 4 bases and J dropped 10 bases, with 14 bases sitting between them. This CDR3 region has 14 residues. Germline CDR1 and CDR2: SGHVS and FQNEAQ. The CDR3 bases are TGTGCCAGCAGCTCCTCGGGGAGAGAGTCACCCCTCCACTTT. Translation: CASSSSGRESPLHF.

The CDR3 DNA is TGCGCCGGGGGCACGGGCAATCAGCCCCAGCATTTT. This sequence encodes CAGGTGNQPQHF. The chain employs TRBV10-2 and TRBJ1-5; tentatively, D is TRBD1 (6 bases). The CDR3 runs 12 residues. The germline gives CDR1 WSHSY, CDR2 SAAADI. With 11 bases removed from V and 2 bases from J, the gap between germline ends came to 10 bases.

The CDR3 region is CASSQDLVSTDTQYF. In DNA form, the CDR3 reads TGTGCCAGCAGCCAAGATCTAGTAAGCACAGATACGCAGTATTTT. The J gene is TRBJ2-3, the V gene TRBV4-2; D ambiguous. The CDR3 sequence is 15 residues long. V lost 0 bases and J lost 0, with 7 bases in between. Per the germline V gene, CDR1 is LGHNA and CDR2 is YNFKEQ.

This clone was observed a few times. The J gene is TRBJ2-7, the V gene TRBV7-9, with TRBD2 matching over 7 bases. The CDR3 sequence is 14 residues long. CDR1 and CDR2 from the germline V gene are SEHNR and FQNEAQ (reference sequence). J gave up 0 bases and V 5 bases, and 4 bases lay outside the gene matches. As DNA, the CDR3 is TGTGCCAGCAGCCACCGGGACTACTCCTACGAGCAGTACTTC. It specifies CASSHRDYSYEQYF.

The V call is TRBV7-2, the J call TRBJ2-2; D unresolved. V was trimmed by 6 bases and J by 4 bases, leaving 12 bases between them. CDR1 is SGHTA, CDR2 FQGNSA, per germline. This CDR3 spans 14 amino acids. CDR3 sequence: CASSYLRLTGELFF. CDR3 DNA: TGTGCCAGCAGTTACTTGCGGCTCACCGGGGAGCTGTTTTTT.

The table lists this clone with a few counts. The CDR3 nucleotides read TGTGCCAGCAGCCCGGGACTAGCCAAAAATGAGCAGTTCTTC. This sequence encodes CASSPGLAKNEQFF. The V and J genes are TRBV7-2 and TRBJ2-1; TRBD2 aligns across 9 bases. CDR1 SGHTA and CDR2 FQGNSA come from the germline V gene. Trimming cost V 5 bases and J 7 bases; bases outside gene matches: 6. CDR3 length: 14 residues.

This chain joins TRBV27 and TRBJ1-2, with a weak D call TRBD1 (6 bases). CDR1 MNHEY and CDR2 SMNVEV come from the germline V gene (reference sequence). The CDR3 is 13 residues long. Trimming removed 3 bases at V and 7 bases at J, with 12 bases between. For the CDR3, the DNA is TGTGCCAGCAGTTTGAACAGGGTGGGTGGCTACACCTTC. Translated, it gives CASSLNRVGGYTF.

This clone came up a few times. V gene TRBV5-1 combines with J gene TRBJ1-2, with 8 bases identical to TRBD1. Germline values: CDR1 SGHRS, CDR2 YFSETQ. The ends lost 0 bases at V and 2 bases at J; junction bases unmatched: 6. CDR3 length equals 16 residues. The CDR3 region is CASSLAGTGQNYGYTF. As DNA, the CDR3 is TGCGCCAGCAGCTTGGCCGGGACAGGTCAGAACTATGGCTACACCTTC.

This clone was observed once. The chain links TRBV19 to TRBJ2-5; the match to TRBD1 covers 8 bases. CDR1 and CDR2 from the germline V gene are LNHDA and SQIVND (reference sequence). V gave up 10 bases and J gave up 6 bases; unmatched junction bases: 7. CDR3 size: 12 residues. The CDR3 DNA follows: TGTGCCACCGTGGACAGGGTCAAGACCCAGTACTTC. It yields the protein CATVDRVKTQYF.

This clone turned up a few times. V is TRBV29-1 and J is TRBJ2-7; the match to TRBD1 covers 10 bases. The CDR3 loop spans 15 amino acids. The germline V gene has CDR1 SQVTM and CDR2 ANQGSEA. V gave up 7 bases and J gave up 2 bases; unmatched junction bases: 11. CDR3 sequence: CSARDRGRTPYEQYF. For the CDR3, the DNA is TGCAGCGCCCGGGACAGGGGTAGGACGCCCTACGAGCAGTACTTC.

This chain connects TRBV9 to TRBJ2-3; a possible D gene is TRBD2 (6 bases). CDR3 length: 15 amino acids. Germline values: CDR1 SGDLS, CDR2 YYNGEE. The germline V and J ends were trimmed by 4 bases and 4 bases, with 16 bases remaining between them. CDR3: CASSKAGLRADTQYF. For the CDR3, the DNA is TGTGCCAGCAGCAAGGCGGGACTCCGGGCAGATACGCAGTATTTT.

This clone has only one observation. The CDR3 region has the DNA TGTGCCAGCAGCCCCGGGTCTACCGGAAGCACAGATACGCAGTATTTT. As protein: CASSPGSTGSTDTQYF. The chain combines TRBV7-2 with TRBJ2-3; D remains ambiguous. The ends were cut back, 5 bases at V and 0 bases at J, with 15 bases in the middle. Germline values: CDR1 SGHTA, CDR2 FQGNSA. This CDR3 is 16 amino acids long.

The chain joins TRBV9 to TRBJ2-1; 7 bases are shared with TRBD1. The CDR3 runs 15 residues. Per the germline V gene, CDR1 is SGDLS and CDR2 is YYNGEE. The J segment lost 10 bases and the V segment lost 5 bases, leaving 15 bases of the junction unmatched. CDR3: CASRGYSGGREEQFF. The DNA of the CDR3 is TGTGCCAGCAGAGGATACTCAGGGGGTCGGGAAGAGCAGTTCTTC.

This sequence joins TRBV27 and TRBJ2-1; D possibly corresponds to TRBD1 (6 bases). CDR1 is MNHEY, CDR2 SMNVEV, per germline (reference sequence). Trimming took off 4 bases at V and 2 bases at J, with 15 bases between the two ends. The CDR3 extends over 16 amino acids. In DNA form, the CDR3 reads TGTGCCAGCAGTTGGCTAATGGGGGCGACCTACAATGAGCAGTTCTTC. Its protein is CASSWLMGATYNEQFF.

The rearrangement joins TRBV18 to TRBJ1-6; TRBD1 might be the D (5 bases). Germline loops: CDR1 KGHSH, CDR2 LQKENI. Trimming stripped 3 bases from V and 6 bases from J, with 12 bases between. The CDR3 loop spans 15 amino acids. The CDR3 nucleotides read TGTGCCAGCTCACCGGACAAAAGCCCTAATTCACCCCTCCACTTT. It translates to CASSPDKSPNSPLHF.

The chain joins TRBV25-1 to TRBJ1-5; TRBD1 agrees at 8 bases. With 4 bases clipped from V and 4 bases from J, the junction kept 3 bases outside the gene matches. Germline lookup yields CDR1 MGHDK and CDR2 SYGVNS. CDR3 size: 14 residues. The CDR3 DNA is TGTGCCAGCAGTGCACAGGGGGGGAATCAGCCCCAGCATTTT. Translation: CASSAQGGNQPQHF.

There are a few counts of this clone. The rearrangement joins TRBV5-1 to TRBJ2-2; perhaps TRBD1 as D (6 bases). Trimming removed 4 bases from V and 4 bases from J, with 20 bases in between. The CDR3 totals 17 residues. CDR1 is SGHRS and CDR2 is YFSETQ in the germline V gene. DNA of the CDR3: TGCGCCAGCAGCAGGACAGCGTCCCACGGTTCCACCGGGGAGCTGTTTTTT. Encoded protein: CASSRTASHGSTGELFF.

In DNA, the CDR3 is TGTGCCAGCTCACCACCGTGGCAGGGGGCCAACGTCCTGACTTTC. Protein: CASSPPWQGANVLTF. The rearrangement joins TRBV18 to TRBJ2-6; D not certain. The CDR3 totals 15 residues. Germline-derived CDR1 and CDR2 are KGHSH and LQKENI. V lost 0 bases to trimming and J lost 4 bases, with 7 bases between them.

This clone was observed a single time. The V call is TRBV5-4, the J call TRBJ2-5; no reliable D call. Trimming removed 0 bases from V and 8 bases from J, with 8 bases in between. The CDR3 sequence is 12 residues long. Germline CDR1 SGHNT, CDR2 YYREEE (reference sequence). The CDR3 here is CASSLAQSTQYF. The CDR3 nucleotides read TGTGCCAGCAGCTTGGCCCAGTCAACCCAGTACTTC.

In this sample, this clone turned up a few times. Written as DNA, the CDR3 is TGTGCCAGTAGTGAGGGACAGACCCCGAACTATGGCTACACCTTC. This encodes CASSEGQTPNYGYTF. This sequence joins TRBV19 and TRBJ1-2; 7 positions match TRBD1. The CDR3 sequence is 15 residues long. V was pared by 5 bases and J by 2 bases, with 8 bases of the junction left unmatched. In germline, CDR1 is LNHDA, CDR2 SQIVND (reference sequence).

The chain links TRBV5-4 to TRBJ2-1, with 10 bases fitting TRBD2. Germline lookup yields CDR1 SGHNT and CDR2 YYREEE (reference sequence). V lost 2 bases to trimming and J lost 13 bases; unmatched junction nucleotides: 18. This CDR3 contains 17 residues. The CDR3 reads CASSFQRGEREGLTQFF. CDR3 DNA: TGTGCCAGCAGCTTCCAACGGGGGGAGCGGGAGGGCCTAACACAGTTCTTC. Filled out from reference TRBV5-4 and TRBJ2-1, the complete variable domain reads ETGVTQSPTHLIKTRGQQVTLRCSSQSGHNTVSWYQQALGQGPQFIFQYYREEENGRGNFPPRFSGLQFPNYSSELNVNALELDDSALYLCASSFQRGEREGLTQFFGPGTRLTVL.

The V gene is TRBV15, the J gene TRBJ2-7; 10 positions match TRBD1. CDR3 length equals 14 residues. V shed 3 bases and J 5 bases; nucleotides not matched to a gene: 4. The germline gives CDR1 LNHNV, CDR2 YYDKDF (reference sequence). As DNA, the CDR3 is TGTGCCACCAGCAGGACAGGGGGCGACGACGAGCAGTACTTC. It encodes CATSRTGGDDEQYF.

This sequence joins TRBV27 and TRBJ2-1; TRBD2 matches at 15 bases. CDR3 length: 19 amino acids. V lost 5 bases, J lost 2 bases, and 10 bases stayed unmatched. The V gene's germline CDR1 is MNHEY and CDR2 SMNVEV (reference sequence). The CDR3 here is CASSPLPWTSGGAYNEQFF. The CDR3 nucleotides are TGTGCCAGCAGTCCCCTCCCTTGGACTAGCGGGGGGGCCTACAATGAGCAGTTCTTC.

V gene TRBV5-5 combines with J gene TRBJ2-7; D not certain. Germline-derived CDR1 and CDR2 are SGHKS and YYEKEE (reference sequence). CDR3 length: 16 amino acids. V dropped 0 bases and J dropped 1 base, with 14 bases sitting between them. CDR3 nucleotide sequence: TGTGCCAGCAGCTTGGATTTACCCGGGTTTTCCTACGAGCAGTACTTC. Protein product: CASSLDLPGFSYEQYF.

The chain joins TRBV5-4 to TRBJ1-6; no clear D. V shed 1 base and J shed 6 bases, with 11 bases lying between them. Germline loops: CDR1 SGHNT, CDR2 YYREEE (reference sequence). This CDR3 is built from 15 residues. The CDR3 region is CASSLQGRTNSPLHF. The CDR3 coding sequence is TGTGCCAGCAGCTTGCAAGGGAGAACTAATTCACCCCTCCACTTT.

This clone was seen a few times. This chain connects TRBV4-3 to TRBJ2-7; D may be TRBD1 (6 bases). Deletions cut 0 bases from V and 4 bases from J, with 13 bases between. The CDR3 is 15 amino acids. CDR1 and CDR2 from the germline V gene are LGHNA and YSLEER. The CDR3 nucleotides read TGCGCCAGCAGCCAAGATTTCCCAGGGACATACGAGCAGTACTTC. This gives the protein CASSQDFPGTYEQYF.

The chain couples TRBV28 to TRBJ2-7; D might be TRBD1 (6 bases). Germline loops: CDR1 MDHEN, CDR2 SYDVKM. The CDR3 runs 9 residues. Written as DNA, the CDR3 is TGTGCTACAGGGTTCGAGCAGTACTTC. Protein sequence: CATGFEQYF.

The CDR3: CASSFGTSGANNEQFF. DNA for the CDR3: TGTGCCAGCAGCTTCGGGACTAGCGGGGCCAACAATGAGCAGTTCTTC. The chain employs TRBV11-2 and TRBJ2-1; 13 nucleotides line up with TRBD2. J lost 5 bases, V lost 3 bases, and 4 bases had no gene match. Germline V gives CDR1 SGHAT, CDR2 FQNNGV. CDR3 length: 16 residues.